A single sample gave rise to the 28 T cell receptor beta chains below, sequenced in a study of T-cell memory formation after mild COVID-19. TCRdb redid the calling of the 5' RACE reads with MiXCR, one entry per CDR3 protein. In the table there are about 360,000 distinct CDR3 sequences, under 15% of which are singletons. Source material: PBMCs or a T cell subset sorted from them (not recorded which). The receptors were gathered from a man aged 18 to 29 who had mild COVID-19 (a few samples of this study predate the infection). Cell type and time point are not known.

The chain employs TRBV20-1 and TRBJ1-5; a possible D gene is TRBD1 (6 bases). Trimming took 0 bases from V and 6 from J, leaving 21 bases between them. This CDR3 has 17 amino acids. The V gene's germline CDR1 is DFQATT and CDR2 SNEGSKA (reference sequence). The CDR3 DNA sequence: TGCAGTGCTAGAGACCCTGCGGGGGGAGGGGGAGGTCAGCCCCAGCATTTT. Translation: CSARDPAGGGGGQPQHF.

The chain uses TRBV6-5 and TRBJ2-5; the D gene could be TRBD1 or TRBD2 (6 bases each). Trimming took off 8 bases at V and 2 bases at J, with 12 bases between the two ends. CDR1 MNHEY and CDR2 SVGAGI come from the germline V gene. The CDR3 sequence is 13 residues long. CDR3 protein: CASGGTHQETQYF. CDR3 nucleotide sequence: TGTGCCAGCGGCGGGACACATCAAGAGACCCAGTACTTC.

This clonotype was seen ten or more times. CDR3 nucleotide sequence: TGCAGCGTTGAAGAACGGGAAGCGGGGGGCACAGATACGCAGTATTTT. This sequence encodes CSVEEREAGGTDTQYF. J is TRBJ2-3 and V is TRBV29-1; 8 bases line up with TRBD2. Germline V gene data show CDR1 as SQVTM and CDR2 as ANQGSEA. The junction had 6 bases not matched to a gene; V was cut back by 0 bases and J by 1 base. The CDR3 has 16 amino acids.

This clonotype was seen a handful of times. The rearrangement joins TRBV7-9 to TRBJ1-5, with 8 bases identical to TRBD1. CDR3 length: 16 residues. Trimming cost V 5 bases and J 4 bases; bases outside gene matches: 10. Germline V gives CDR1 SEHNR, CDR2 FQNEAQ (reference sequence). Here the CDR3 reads CASSRGGRGRNQPQHF. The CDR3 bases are TGTGCCAGCAGCCGGGGCGGCAGGGGGCGTAATCAGCCCCAGCATTTT.

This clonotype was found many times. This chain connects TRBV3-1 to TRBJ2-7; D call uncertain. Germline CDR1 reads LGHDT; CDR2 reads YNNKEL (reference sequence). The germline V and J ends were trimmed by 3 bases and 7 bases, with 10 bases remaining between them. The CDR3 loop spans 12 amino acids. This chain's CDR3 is CASSHESREQYF. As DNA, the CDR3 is TGTGCCAGCAGCCATGAGTCGAGAGAGCAGTACTTC.

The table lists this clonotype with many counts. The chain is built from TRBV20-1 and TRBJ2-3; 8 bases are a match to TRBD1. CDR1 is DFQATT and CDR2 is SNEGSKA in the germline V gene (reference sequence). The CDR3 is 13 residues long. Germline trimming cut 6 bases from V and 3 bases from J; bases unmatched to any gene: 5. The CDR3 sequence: CSASDRGTDTQYF. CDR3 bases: TGCAGTGCGTCCGACAGGGGAACAGATACGCAGTATTTT.

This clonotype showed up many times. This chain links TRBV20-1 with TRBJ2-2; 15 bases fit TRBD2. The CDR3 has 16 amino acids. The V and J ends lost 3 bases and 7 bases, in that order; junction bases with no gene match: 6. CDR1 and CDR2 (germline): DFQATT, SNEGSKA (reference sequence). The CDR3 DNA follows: TGCAGTGCTAGCGGACTAGCGGGGGGGCAAGTCGGGGAGCTGTTTTTT. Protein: CSASGLAGGQVGELFF.

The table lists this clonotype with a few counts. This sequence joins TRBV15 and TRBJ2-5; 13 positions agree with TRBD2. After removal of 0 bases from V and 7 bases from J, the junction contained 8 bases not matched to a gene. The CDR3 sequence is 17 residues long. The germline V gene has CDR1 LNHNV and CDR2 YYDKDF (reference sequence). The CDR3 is CATSRELTSGGPGTQYF. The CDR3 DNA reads TGTGCCACCAGCAGAGAGTTGACTAGCGGGGGGCCGGGGACCCAGTACTTC.

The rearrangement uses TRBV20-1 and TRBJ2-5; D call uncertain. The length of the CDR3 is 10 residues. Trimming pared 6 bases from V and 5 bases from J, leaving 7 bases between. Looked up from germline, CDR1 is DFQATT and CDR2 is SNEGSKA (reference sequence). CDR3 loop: CSASVETQYF. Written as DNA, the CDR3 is TGCAGTGCCAGCGTGGAGACCCAGTACTTC.

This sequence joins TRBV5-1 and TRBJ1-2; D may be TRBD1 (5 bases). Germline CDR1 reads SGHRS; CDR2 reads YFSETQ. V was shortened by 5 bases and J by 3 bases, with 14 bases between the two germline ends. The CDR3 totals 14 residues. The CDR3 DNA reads TGCGCCAGCAGTTATTTGCAGGGAGACTATGGCTACACCTTC. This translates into CASSYLQGDYGYTF.

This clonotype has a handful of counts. The CDR3 loop reads CASSPRAGGNSNQPQHF. CDR3 coding DNA: TGTGCCAGCTCACCAAGGGCAGGGGGCAATAGCAATCAGCCCCAGCATTTT. The chain uses TRBV18 and TRBJ1-5; 8 positions agree with TRBD1. The CDR3 runs to 17 residues. Per the germline V gene, CDR1 is KGHSH and CDR2 is LQKENI. Germline trimming cut 2 bases from V and 0 bases from J; bases unmatched to any gene: 6.

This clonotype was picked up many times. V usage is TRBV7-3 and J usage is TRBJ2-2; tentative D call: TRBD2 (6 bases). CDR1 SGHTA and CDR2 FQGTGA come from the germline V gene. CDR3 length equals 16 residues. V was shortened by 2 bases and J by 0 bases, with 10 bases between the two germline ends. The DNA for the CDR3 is TGTGCCAGCAGCTTACACGGGGGAACGAACACCGGGGAGCTGTTTTTT. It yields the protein CASSLHGGTNTGELFF. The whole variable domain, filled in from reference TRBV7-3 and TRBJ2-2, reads GAGVSQTPSNKVTEKGKYVELRCDPISGHTALYWYRQSLGQGPEFLIYFQGTGAADDSGLPNDRFFAVRPEGSVSTLKIQRTERGDSAVYLCASSLHGGTNTGELFFGEGSRLTVL.

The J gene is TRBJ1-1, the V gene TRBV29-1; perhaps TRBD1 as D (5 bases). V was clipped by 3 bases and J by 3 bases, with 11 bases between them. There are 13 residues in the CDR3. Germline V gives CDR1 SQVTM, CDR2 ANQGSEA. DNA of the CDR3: TGCAGCGTTGAGTCCCAGGGTGACACTGAAGCTTTCTTT. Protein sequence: CSVESQGDTEAFF. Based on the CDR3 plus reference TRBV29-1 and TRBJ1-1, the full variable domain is SAVISQKPSRDICQRGTSLTIQCQVDSQVTMMFWYRQQPGQSLTLIATANQGSEATYESGFVIDKFPISRPNLTFSTLTVSNMSPEDSSIYLCSVESQGDTEAFFGQGTRLTVV.

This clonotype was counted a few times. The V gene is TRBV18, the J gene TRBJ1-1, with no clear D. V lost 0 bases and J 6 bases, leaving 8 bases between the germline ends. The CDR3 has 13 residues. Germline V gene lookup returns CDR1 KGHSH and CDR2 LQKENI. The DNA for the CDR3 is TGTGCCAGCTCACCACCGACGGACCCTGAAGCTTTCTTT. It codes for CASSPPTDPEAFF.

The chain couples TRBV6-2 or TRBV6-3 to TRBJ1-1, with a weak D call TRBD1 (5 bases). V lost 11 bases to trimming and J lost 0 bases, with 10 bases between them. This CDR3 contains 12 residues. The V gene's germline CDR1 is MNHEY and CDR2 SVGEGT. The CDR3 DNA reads TGTGCCGCCTTGACAGTGAACACTGAAGCTTTCTTT. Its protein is CAALTVNTEAFF.

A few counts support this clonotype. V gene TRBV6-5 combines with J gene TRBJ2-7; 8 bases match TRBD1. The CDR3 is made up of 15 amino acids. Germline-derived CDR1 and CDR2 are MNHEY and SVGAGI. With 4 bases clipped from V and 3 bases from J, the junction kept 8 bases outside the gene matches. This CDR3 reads CASSSRQGILYEQYF. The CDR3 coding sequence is TGTGCCAGCAGTTCCCGACAGGGGATCCTCTACGAGCAGTACTTC.

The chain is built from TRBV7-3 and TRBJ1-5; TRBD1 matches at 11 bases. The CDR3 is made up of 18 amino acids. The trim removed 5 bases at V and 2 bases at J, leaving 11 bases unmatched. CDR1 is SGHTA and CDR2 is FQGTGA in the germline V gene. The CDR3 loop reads CASSAPGQGVRGNQPQHF. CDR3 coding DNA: TGTGCCAGCAGCGCTCCGGGACAGGGGGTCAGGGGCAATCAGCCCCAGCATTTT.

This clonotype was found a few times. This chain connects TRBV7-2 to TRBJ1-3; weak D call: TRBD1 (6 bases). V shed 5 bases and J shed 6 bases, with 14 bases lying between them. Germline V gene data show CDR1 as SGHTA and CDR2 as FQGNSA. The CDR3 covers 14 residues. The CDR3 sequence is CASSPQGIVNTIYF. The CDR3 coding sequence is TGTGCCAGCAGCCCACAGGGAATCGTAAACACCATATATTTT.

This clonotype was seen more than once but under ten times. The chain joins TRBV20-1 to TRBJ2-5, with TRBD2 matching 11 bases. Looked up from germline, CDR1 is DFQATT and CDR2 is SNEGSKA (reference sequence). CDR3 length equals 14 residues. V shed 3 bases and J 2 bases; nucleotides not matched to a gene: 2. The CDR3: CSASPSGGQETQYF. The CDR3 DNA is TGCAGTGCTAGTCCTAGCGGGGGGCAAGAGACCCAGTACTTC.

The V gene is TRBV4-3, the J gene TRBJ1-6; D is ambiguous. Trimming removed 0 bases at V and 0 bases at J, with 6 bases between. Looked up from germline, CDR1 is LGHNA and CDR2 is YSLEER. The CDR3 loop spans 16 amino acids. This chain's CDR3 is CASSQDRISYNSPLHF. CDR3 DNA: TGCGCCAGCAGCCAAGATCGTATCTCCTATAATTCACCCCTCCACTTT.

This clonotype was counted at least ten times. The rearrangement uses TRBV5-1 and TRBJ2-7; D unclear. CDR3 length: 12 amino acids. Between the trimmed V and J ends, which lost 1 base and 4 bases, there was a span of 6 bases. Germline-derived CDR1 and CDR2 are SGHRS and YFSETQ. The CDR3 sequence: CASSLSRYEQYV. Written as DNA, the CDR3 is TGCGCCAGCAGCTTGTCCCGGTACGAGCAGTACGTC.

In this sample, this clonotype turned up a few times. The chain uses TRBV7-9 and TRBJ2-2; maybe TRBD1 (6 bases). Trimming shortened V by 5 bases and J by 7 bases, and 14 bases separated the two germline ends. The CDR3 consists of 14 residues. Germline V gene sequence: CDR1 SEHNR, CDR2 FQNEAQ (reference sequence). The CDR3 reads CASSPGQSLGELFF. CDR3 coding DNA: TGTGCCAGCAGCCCCGGACAGTCCCTCGGGGAGCTGTTTTTT.

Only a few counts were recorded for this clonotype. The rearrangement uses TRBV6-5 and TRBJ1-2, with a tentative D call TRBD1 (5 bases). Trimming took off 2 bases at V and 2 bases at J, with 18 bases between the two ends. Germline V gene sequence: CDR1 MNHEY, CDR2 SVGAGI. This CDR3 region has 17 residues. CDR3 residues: CASSYPYPGHPNYGYTF. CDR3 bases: TGTGCCAGCAGTTACCCCTACCCAGGGCACCCCAACTATGGCTACACCTTC.

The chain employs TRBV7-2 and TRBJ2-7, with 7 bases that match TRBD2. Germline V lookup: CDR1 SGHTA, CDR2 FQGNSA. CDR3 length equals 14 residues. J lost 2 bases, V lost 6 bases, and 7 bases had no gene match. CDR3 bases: TGTGCCAGCAGATCCACCGGGACTACCTACGAGCAGTACTTC. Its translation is CASRSTGTTYEQYF.

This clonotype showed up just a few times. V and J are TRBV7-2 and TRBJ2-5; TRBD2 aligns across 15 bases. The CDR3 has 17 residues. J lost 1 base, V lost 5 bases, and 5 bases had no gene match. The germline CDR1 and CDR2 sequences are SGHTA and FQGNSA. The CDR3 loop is CASSPWTSGGAQETQYF. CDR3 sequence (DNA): TGTGCCAGCAGCCCCTGGACTAGCGGGGGGGCCCAAGAGACCCAGTACTTC.

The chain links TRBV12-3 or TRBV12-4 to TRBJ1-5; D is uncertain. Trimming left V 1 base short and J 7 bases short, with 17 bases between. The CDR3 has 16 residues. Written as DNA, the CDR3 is TGTGCCAGCAGTTTAGGAGCTGTGCATCTGGGGCAGCCCCAGCATTTT. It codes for CASSLGAVHLGQPQHF.

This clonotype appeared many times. The CDR3 protein is CASSQDQKGPSGANVLTF. The CDR3 region has the DNA TGCGCCAGCAGCCAAGATCAGAAGGGACCCTCTGGGGCCAACGTCCTGACTTTC. V is TRBV4-3 and J is TRBJ2-6; D is possibly TRBD1 or TRBD2 (5 bases each). Germline loops: CDR1 LGHNA, CDR2 YSLEER. This CDR3 has 18 residues. V lost 0 bases to trimming and J lost 0 bases, with 12 bases between them.

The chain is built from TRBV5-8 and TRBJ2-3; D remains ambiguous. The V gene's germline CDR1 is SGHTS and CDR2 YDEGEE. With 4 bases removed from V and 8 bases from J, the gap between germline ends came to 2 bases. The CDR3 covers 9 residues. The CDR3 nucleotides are TGTGCCAGCAGCGCTACGCAGTATTTT. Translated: CASSATQYF.